This T cell receptor beta chain was captured by sequencing in a study of CD8 T cells in ankylosing spondylitis. Study-level points and caveats: Ankylosing spondylitis blood appeared to carry a characteristic TCR beta motif of roughly 8 highly homologous variants. It was reported that disease-linked clones were significantly enriched in matched ankylosing spondylitis synovial fluid. Reports of some motif variants in reactive arthritis synovial fluid and blood predate this one.

J was trimmed by 3 bases and V by 2 bases; bases with no gene match: 11. Germline lookup yields CDR1 LGHNA and CDR2 YNFKEQ. This CDR3 region has 17 residues. The table lists this clonotype with many counts. Its specificity is unknown. Quantitative 5'-RACE with molecular barcodes produced the TCR beta libraries. Using its own MiXCR run on the 5' RACE reads, TCRdb lists one record per CDR3 protein. The table shows some 200,000 distinct CDR3 sequences, with around 13% occurring only once. This TCR came from a male donor with ankylosing spondylitis or in good health (not recorded which). The rearrangement links TRBV4-2 to TRBJ2-3; TRBD2 agrees at 7 bases. The sequencing input was blood, either unsorted or a sorted T cell fraction (not recorded which). This chain's CDR3 is CASSQPTSVSPTDTQYF. The CDR3 nucleotides read TGTGCCAGCAGCCAACCCACTAGCGTATCTCCTACAGATACGCAGTATTTT.